This TCR beta chain stems from a study of yellow fever vaccine responses in identical twins. One entry per CDR3 protein, called by TCRdb with MiXCR from the RT-PCR reads. The sample carries 13,000 or so distinct CDR3 sequences, just under 85% recorded once. A note on this clonotype: Its antigen is not known.

Study outcomes and limitations: After vaccination, twins' T cell response reportedly seemed partly convergent, partly personalized.

Between the trimmed V and J ends, which lost 1 base and 11 bases, there was a span of 11 bases. This CDR3 has 12 residues. The germline V gene has CDR1 LGHDT and CDR2 YNNKEL (reference sequence). The sequencing here drew on T cells from blood (PBMCs), unsorted or a sorted subset (not recorded which), taken before or after yellow fever vaccination (not recorded which). The rearrangement joins TRBV3-1 to TRBJ2-5; D is possibly TRBD2 (6 bases). This receptor was obtained from a young woman who received the yellow fever vaccine. Here the CDR3 reads CASSQAEEGQYF. The CDR3 DNA is TGTGCCAGCAGCCAAGCTGAGGAGGGTCAGTACTTC.